The clone carrying this TCR beta chain was counted ten times or more. For repertoire sequencing, the TCR beta CDR3 regions were amplified from RNA transcripts. First-round RT-PCR employed HTBI primers, with a second-round multiplex PCR after it. Using its own MiXCR run on the multiplex PCR reads, TCRdb lists one record per CDR3 protein. The sample carries 680,000 or so distinct CDR3 sequences, approximately 21% recorded once. These data come from a study of Graves' ophthalmopathy and Graves' hyperthyroidism. In the study overall: Ahead of any treatment, peripheral blood was obtained at the initial diagnosis.

The germline CDR1 and CDR2 sequences are MNHEY and SVGAGI. The CDR3 contains 15 residues. V lost 10 bases and J 4 bases, leaving 22 bases between the germline ends. The V gene is TRBV6-5, the J gene TRBJ1-2; D perhaps matches TRBD1 (5 bases). The TCR sequence derives from a woman aged 18-29 years with stable Graves' hyperthyroidism. Some clones in this sample may be carry-over from other donors' samples. Material for sequencing was peripheral blood. This CDR3 is CATLPQGQWSYGYTF. The CDR3 nucleotides are TGTGCCACCCTCCCGCAGGGCCAGTGGAGCTATGGCTACACCTTC.